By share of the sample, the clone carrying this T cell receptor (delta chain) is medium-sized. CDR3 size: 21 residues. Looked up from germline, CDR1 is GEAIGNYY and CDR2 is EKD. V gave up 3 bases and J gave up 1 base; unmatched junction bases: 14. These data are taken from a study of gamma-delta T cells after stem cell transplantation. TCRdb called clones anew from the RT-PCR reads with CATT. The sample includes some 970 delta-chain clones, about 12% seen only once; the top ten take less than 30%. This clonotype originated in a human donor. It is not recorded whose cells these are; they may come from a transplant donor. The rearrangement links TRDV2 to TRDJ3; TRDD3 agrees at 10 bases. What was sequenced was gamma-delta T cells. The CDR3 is CACDRLPHTGGSSWDTRQMFF. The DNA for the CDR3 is TGTGCCTGTGACCGCCTTCCCCATACTGGGGGATCGTCCTGGGACACCCGACAGATGTTTTTC.